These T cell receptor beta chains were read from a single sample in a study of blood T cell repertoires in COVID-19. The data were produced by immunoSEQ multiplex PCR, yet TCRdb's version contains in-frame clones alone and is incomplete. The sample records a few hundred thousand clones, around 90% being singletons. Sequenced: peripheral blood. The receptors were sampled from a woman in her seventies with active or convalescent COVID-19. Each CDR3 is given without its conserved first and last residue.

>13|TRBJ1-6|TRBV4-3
ASSQVRGPNSPLH
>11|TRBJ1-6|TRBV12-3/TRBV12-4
ASRAGGNSPLH
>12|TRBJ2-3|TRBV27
ATSGQGGSDTQY
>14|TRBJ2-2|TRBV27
ASQRVWANRPGELF
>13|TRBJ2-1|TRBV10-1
ASSETTGVTDEQF
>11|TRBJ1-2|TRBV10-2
ASSGHRDYGYT
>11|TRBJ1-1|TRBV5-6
ASTPGRATEAF
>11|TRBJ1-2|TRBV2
ASSEMGWAGYT
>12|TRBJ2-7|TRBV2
ASNTGTAAYEQY
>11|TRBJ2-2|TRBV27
AARGARTGELF